This T cell receptor beta chain is drawn from a study of vaccination and CD4 T cells after COVID-19. On the study more broadly: The convalescents were made up of six males and four females, two of whom were Hispanic. Post-COVID specimens were obtained a median around 100 days after diagnosis (range 35 to 161).

About this clonotype itself: What it binds is not known.

Treatment reported: 10-day PBMC culture with coronavirus spike peptide pools or control peptides (ViraFEST assay). The Oncomine TCR Beta short-read assay was applied to DNA of cultured CD4+ T cells. TCRdb ran MiXCR on the PCR reads and lists one entry per CDR3 protein. The sample lists 5,500 to 9,000 distinct CDR3 sequences, around half occurring once. Looked up from germline, CDR1 is SGHTS and CDR2 is YDEGEE. The CDR3 spans 12 residues. V lost 4 bases, J lost 2 bases, and 6 bases lay in between. This sequence was found in a human donor who had recovered from COVID-19. The chain joins TRBV5-8 to TRBJ1-2; no definite D call. The sample comprised CD4+ T cells from blood, cultured in vitro. The CDR3 loop is CASSPENYGYTF. The CDR3 region has the DNA TGTGCCAGCAGCCCAGAAAACTATGGCTACACCTTC. The full variable domain, with the rest looked up from reference TRBV5-8 and TRBJ1-2, is EAGVTQSPTHLIKTRGQQATLRCSPISGHTSVYWYQQALGLGLQFLLWYDEGEERNRGNFPPRFSGRQFPNYSSELNVNALELEDSALYLCASSPENYGYTFGSGTRLTVV.